These 2 T cell receptor beta chains were all obtained from the same sample, sequenced in a study of molecular identifiers for immune sequencing clone quantification. TCRdb recomputed calls from the PCR reads with MiXCR, one row per CDR3 protein. The repertoire holds some 650,000 distinct CDR3 sequences, with 15% to 20% as singletons. Sample: naive CD8+ T cells from blood, with Jurkat cell RNA spiked in. Subset of the sample: FACS-sorted CD8+CD4-CCR7+CD45RA+ naive T cells. The receptors were gathered from a human donor in good health. Some libraries in this study had Jurkat cell RNA spiked in.

In its sample, this clonotype was seen many times. The rearrangement joins TRBV7-9 to TRBJ1-4; 8 nucleotides match TRBD1. V dropped 5 bases and J dropped 6; count of bases not matched to a gene: 5. Germline lookup yields CDR1 SEHNR and CDR2 FQNEAQ (reference sequence). The CDR3 extends over 14 amino acids. Here the CDR3 reads CASSGRGLDEKLFF. Written as DNA, the CDR3 is TGTGCCAGCAGCGGCAGGGGGCTCGATGAAAAACTGTTTTTT.

This clonotype has a count of ten or more. This chain uses TRBV12-3 or TRBV12-4 with TRBJ2-3; 11 bases map to TRBD2. The J segment lost 5 bases and the V segment lost 5 bases, leaving 6 bases of the junction unmatched. CDR3 length equals 15 residues. The CDR3 reads CASSPTTSGVDTQYF. The CDR3 region has the DNA TGTGCCAGCAGTCCCACGACTAGCGGGGTAGATACGCAGTATTTT.